This passage covers 11 T cell receptor beta chains from one sample sequenced in a study of quantifying T cell responses using KT2 cells (dated by TCRdb to the late 2010s). With regard to the full study: RNA was DNase-treated and reverse transcribed with TCR alpha and beta constant-region primers, mostly using SuperScript III.

The library was obtained by UMI-ligation and nested PCR. For sequencing, an Illumina MiSeq was employed. T4 RNA ligase 1 was used to ligate a single-stranded oligonucleotide containing the Illumina SP2 sequence and a UMI to the 3' end of the cDNA. PCR1 was run for 4 cycles (98 degrees C for 15 s, 69 degrees C for 30 s, 72 degrees C for 40 s), and an equimolar mix of RC1.1 and RC1.2, covering TRBC1 and TRBC2, was used as the beta primer. TCRdb handled the public reads itself, with Q25 trimming in fastp and clone calling in MiXCR, and kept productive beta chains. For every CDR3 protein sequence, its rows merge into one entry that carries the most common genes and DNA. The sample includes tens of thousands of distinct CDR3 sequences, with less than 7.5% observed a single time. The ten largest account for 15% to 18% of the sample. Sequenced: PBMCs spiked with cells of the T cell clone KT2. The receptor source for this set is a human donor.

This clonotype was detected a few times. This chain links TRBV6-2 or TRBV6-3 with TRBJ2-7, with TRBD1 as a possible D gene (6 bases). V was trimmed by 2 bases and J by 4 bases, leaving 9 bases between them. CDR3 size: 13 residues. Germline CDR1 and CDR2: MNHEY and SVGEGT. This CDR3 is CASSYRGGYEQYF. The CDR3 DNA sequence: TGTGCCAGCAGTTACCGAGGGGGATACGAGCAGTACTTC.

This chain uses TRBV5-6 with TRBJ2-1; D possibly corresponds to TRBD1 (5 bases). The CDR3 length is 17 residues. V shed 1 base and J shed 2 bases, with 16 bases lying between them. CDR1 and CDR2 (germline): SGHDT, YYEEEE. The CDR3 DNA reads as TGTGCCAGCAGCTTGCTTGGGGCCGCCATCACCTACAATGAGCAGTTCTTC. Its protein product is CASSLLGAAITYNEQFF.

This clonotype was detected many times. The rearrangement uses TRBV4-1 and TRBJ1-5, with no clear D. Germline CDR1 and CDR2: MGHRA and YSYEKL. The CDR3 has 14 residues. Trimming took off 1 base at V and 7 bases at J, with 11 bases between the two ends. The CDR3 region is CASSQAMNVQPQHF. The CDR3 bases are TGCGCCAGCAGCCAAGCCATGAACGTCCAGCCCCAGCATTTT.

A remark on this clonotype: This may be a read error, as it is one base from a much larger clone. V gene TRBV7-8 combines with J gene TRBJ1-6; TRBD1 matches at 8 bases. The CDR3 sequence is 15 residues long. Germline CDR1 and CDR2: SGHVS and FQNEAQ. The ends lost 5 bases at V and 8 bases at J; junction bases unmatched: 8. CDR3 bases: TGTGCCAGCAGCCCCACGACAGGGGTTTATTCACCCCTCCACTTT. Amino acid sequence: CASSPTTGVYSPLHF.

The chain combines TRBV5-5 with TRBJ2-3; 10 nucleotides align to TRBD2. Germline values: CDR1 SGHKS, CDR2 YYEKEE (reference sequence). This CDR3 has 15 residues. Germline trimming cut 1 base from V and 4 bases from J; bases unmatched to any gene: 3. The CDR3 sequence: CASSLSGGVADTQYF. The CDR3 DNA sequence: TGTGCCAGCAGCTTGAGCGGGGGGGTGGCAGATACGCAGTATTTT.

In this sample, this clonotype turned up many times. V is TRBV12-3 or TRBV12-4 and J is TRBJ1-5, with unresolved D. V gave up 5 bases and J gave up 3 bases, with 8 bases separating them. The CDR3 runs 13 residues. The DNA for the CDR3 is TGTGCCAGCAGTCCCGGGATCAATCAGCCCCAGCATTTT. Translating gives CASSPGINQPQHF.

The rearrangement joins TRBV7-9 to TRBJ2-5, with unresolved D. This CDR3 is built from 16 residues. Trimming left V 1 base short and J 5 bases short, with 17 bases between. The germline CDR1 and CDR2 sequences are SEHNR and FQNEAQ (reference sequence). The CDR3 nucleotides are TGTGCCAGCAGCTTAGGTTGGATCGACGGGTTTGAGACCCAGTACTTC. Protein sequence: CASSLGWIDGFETQYF.

This clonotype showed up many times. The rearrangement links TRBV5-1 to TRBJ2-1; D possibly corresponds to TRBD2 (5 bases). The V and J ends lost 5 bases and 2 bases respectively, with 17 bases between them. This CDR3 has 16 residues. CDR1 and CDR2 from the germline V gene are SGHRS and YFSETQ. CDR3 region: CASRVESGRAYNEQFF. CDR3 DNA: TGCGCCAGCAGGGTGGAGTCGGGAAGGGCCTACAATGAGCAGTTCTTC.

A few counts support this clonotype. This chain connects TRBV20-1 to TRBJ2-2; 11 bases map to TRBD2. The CDR3 runs to 15 residues. CDR1 and CDR2 from the germline V gene are DFQATT and SNEGSKA (reference sequence). The V segment lost 6 bases and the J segment 6 bases; nucleotides outside the gene matches: 9. The CDR3 protein is CSAHTSGRGSGELFF. The CDR3 DNA reads as TGCAGTGCCCATACTAGCGGGAGAGGATCCGGGGAGCTGTTTTTT.

This chain links TRBV29-1 with TRBJ2-6; D gene uncertain. This CDR3 has 16 residues. Germline CDR1 is SQVTM and CDR2 is ANQGSEA. V lost 4 bases and J lost 0, with 13 bases in between. CDR3 amino acids: CSVGTNPTSGANVLTF. The DNA of the CDR3 is TGCAGCGTTGGTACCAATCCCACCTCTGGGGCCAACGTCCTGACTTTC.

In this sample, this clonotype turned up a few times. CDR3 bases: TGTGCCATCAGACCCGTGGACATCGGGATACAGTACTTC. It encodes CAIRPVDIGIQYF. The V and J genes are TRBV10-3 and TRBJ2-7; either TRBD1 or TRBD2 may fit D (5 bases each). Trimming stripped 6 bases from V and 10 bases from J, with 19 bases between. This CDR3 spans 13 amino acids. Germline V gene sequence: CDR1 ENHRY, CDR2 SYGVKD.